Shown below are 27 T cell receptor beta chains from a single sample sequenced in a study of T cells in Graves' hyperthyroidism and ophthalmopathy (dated by TCRdb to the late 2010s). The protocol used for the library was multiplex PCR. The sequencer listed for this sample is Illumina HiSeq 2000. The TCR beta CDR3 regions were amplified from RNA transcripts. For the first round of RT-PCR on the TCR CDR3, the HTBI primer set was used together with the Qiagen OneStep RT-PCR kit. In TCRdb, the public reads were trimmed at Q25 with fastp and aligned with MiXCR, with productive beta chains retained. Every distinct CDR3 protein forms one entry, paired with its most common genes and DNA. For this sample there are about 520,000 distinct CDR3 sequences; under 25% appear just once. Of the sample, about 26% falls within the top ten clones. The sequenced sample consisted of blood. The source is a young man with Graves' hyperthyroidism.

This clonotype was recorded at least ten times. The V call is TRBV6-1, the J call TRBJ2-6; D is undetermined. Germline lookup yields CDR1 MNHNS and CDR2 SASEGT. There are 15 residues in the CDR3. V was clipped by 6 bases and J by 0 bases, with 9 bases between them. This chain's CDR3 is CASSLAHSGANVLTF. DNA for the CDR3: TGTGCCAGCAGCCTTGCCCACTCTGGGGCCAACGTCCTGACTTTC.

This clonotype has only a few counts. Germline and junction disagree at one end, which may indicate a read error. The chain combines TRBV6-5 with TRBJ2-7; D is undetermined. This CDR3 contains 13 residues. The germline V gene encodes CDR1 MNHEY and CDR2 SVGAGI. The CDR3 coding sequence is TGTGCCAGCAGTTCGGTCAGAACCTACGATCAGTACTTC. It is translated as CASSSVRTYDQYF.

Turning to this clonotype: Since a much larger clone is just one base distant, this may be a read error. The missing conserved phenylalanine or tryptophan at the end of this CDR3 makes a read error likely. The rearrangement links TRBV5-1 to TRBJ1-2; a weak D match, TRBD1 (6 bases). There are 11 residues in the CDR3. Germline CDR1 is SGHRS and CDR2 is YFSETQ. Trimming left V 7 bases short and J 3 bases short, with 7 bases between. The CDR3 nucleotides read TGCGCCAGCCGACAGGACTATGGCTACACCTAC. Protein: CASRQDYGYTY.

This chain connects TRBV2 to TRBJ2-3, with D tentatively TRBD1 (5 bases). The germline V gene encodes CDR1 SNHLY and CDR2 FYNNEI. The germline V and J ends were trimmed by 2 bases and 6 bases, with 15 bases remaining between them. This CDR3 contains 15 residues. As DNA, the CDR3 is TGTGCCAGCAGTGAAAGTGGGGCCCCCGGGGATACGCAGTATTTT. This translates into CASSESGAPGDTQYF.

CDR3: CATSRPRTGNYGYTF. The DNA of the CDR3 is TGTGCCACCAGCAGGCCAAGGACAGGGAACTATGGCTACACCTTC. The chain uses TRBV15 and TRBJ1-2; TRBD1 matches 8 bases. V trimming: 3 bases; J trimming: 2 bases; junction bases outside the gene matches: 5. Germline-derived CDR1 and CDR2 are LNHNV and YYDKDF (reference sequence). The CDR3 has 15 residues. The full variable domain, its missing parts supplied by reference TRBV15 and TRBJ1-2, is DAMVIQNPRYQVTQFGKPVTLSCSQTLNHNVMYWYQQKSSQAPKLLFHYYDKDFNNEADTPDNFQSRRPNTSFCFLDIRSPGLGDTAMYLCATSRPRTGNYGYTFGSGTRLTVV.

Only a few counts were recorded for this clonotype. The chain combines TRBV30 with TRBJ2-2; tentatively, D is TRBD2 (6 bases). Trimming left V 0 bases short and J 5 bases short, with 10 bases between. There are 14 residues in the CDR3. Germline CDR1 reads GTSNPN; CDR2 reads SVGIG (reference sequence). CDR3 nucleotide sequence: TGTGCCTGGAGTGTACGGAGGGAAACCGGGGAGCTGTTTTTT. Its translation is CAWSVRRETGELFF.

This clonotype occurred a few times. V usage is TRBV11-2 and J usage is TRBJ1-1; 7 positions match TRBD1. Germline V lookup: CDR1 SGHAT, CDR2 FQNNGV. The CDR3 extends over 16 amino acids. The J segment lost 0 bases and the V segment lost 6 bases, leaving 10 bases of the junction unmatched. In DNA form, the CDR3 reads TGTGCCAGCAGGGGTACAGGGGTTATGGTGAACACTGAAGCTTTCTTT. This sequence encodes CASRGTGVMVNTEAFF.

In its sample, this clonotype was seen many times. The chain links TRBV27 to TRBJ1-5, with 7 bases fitting TRBD1. Trimming removed 6 bases from V and 6 bases from J; junction bases left unmatched: 5. There are 13 residues in the CDR3. The V gene's germline CDR1 is MNHEY and CDR2 SMNVEV (reference sequence). DNA for the CDR3: TGTGCCAGCAGCTTAGACAGGGCTCAGCCCCAGCATTTT. This sequence encodes CASSLDRAQPQHF.

There are many counts of this clonotype. The CDR3: CASSIGRRRTEAFF. In DNA, the CDR3 is TGTGCCAGTAGTATAGGTCGACGGAGAACTGAAGCTTTCTTT. This chain joins TRBV19 and TRBJ1-1; D remains ambiguous. There are 14 residues in the CDR3. Germline assignment: CDR1 LNHDA and CDR2 SQIVND (reference sequence). Deletions cut 1 base from V and 5 bases from J, with 11 bases between.

Ten or more counts support this clonotype. The chain couples TRBV19 to TRBJ1-2; weak D call: TRBD1 (6 bases). CDR1 and CDR2 (germline): LNHDA, SQIVND (reference sequence). This CDR3 has 18 amino acids. Trimming shortened V by 4 bases and J by 0 bases, and 21 bases separated the two germline ends. DNA of the CDR3: TGTGCCAGTAGTAATGACGGACGCGGACAGATGACTAACTATGGCTACACCTTC. Its protein is CASSNDGRGQMTNYGYTF. Using reference TRBV19 and TRBJ1-2 for the parts outside the CDR3, the full variable domain is DGGITQSPKYLFRKEGQNVTLSCEQNLNHDAMYWYRQDPGQGLRLIYYSQIVNDFQKGDIAEGYSVSREKKESFPLTVTSAQKNPTAFYLCASSNDGRGQMTNYGYTFGSGTRLTVV.

The chain links TRBV20-1 to TRBJ2-5; D might be TRBD1 (5 bases). CDR3 length: 11 amino acids. Germline CDR1 DFQATT, CDR2 SNEGSKA (reference sequence). Trimming pared 4 bases from V and 3 bases from J, leaving 6 bases between. The DNA of the CDR3 is TGCAGTGCTAAAGGGGAAGAGACCCAGTACTTC. This translates into CSAKGEETQYF.

This clonotype was picked up many times. The chain uses TRBV28 and TRBJ2-7; D possibly uses TRBD1 or TRBD2 (6 bases each). The V end lost 3 bases, the J end lost 1 base, and 16 bases lay between the germline ends. The CDR3 covers 16 residues. Germline V gene data show CDR1 as MDHEN and CDR2 as SYDVKM. In DNA, the CDR3 is TGTGCCAGCAGTTTCCCACGAGGGGGGCCTTCCTACGAGCAGTACTTC. Translating it yields CASSFPRGGPSYEQYF.

Many counts were recorded for this clonotype. This rearrangement joins TRBV30 to TRBJ1-3, with 7 bases fitting TRBD1. CDR1 and CDR2 from the germline V gene are GTSNPN and SVGIG (reference sequence). The trim removed 3 bases at V and 1 base at J, leaving 0 bases unmatched. The CDR3 covers 13 residues. CDR3 DNA: TGTGCCTGGAGCAGGGGGTCTGGAAACACCATATATTTT. This sequence encodes CAWSRGSGNTIYF.

Comment on this clonotype: A much larger clonotype is one base distant, so this may be a read error. The conserved closing phenylalanine or tryptophan is absent in this CDR3, likely reflecting a read error. The genes are TRBV6-1 and TRBJ1-1; unclear D gene. This CDR3 has 13 residues. The V gene's germline CDR1 is MNHNS and CDR2 SASEGT. The V end lost 10 bases, the J end lost 1 base, and 13 bases lay between the germline ends. CDR3: CATRLDGNTEAFL. CDR3 nucleotides: TGTGCCACCCGACTCGATGGGAACACTGAAGCTTTCTTG.

This clonotype has a count of ten or more. The chain has TRBV2 and TRBJ2-7; 8 bases are shared with TRBD1. Germline loops: CDR1 SNHLY, CDR2 FYNNEI. The CDR3 has 14 amino acids. The ends lost 4 bases at V and 7 bases at J; junction bases unmatched: 9. This CDR3 reads CASSGGRGQWEQYF. Here the CDR3 DNA reads TGTGCCAGCAGTGGAGGCAGGGGGCAATGGGAGCAGTACTTC.

Of note for this clonotype: Since the CDR3 does not end with the conserved phenylalanine or tryptophan, this likely comes from a read error. J is TRBJ1-5 and V is TRBV28; a weak D match, TRBD1 (5 bases). Germline CDR1 MDHEN, CDR2 SYDVKM. CDR3 size: 14 residues. V was trimmed by 11 bases and J by 7 bases, leaving 21 bases between them. The CDR3 here is CAGITGGVGQPQHY. The DNA for the CDR3 is TGTGCCGGCATAACGGGGGGGGTTGGACAGCCCCAGCATTAT.

The chain recombines TRBV12-3 or TRBV12-4 with TRBJ2-2; 8 bases map to TRBD2. The CDR3 sequence is 16 residues long. Trimming at V came to 7 bases and at J to 5 bases, leaving 12 bases not matched to a gene. The CDR3 nucleotides read TGTGCCAGCAACCCGATCAGACCGGGAGGGACCGGGGAGCTGTTTTTT. This codes for CASNPIRPGGTGELFF.

Here the CDR3 DNA reads TGTGCCAGCAGCTTCCGACAGGGGCTTCGAGGCTACACCTTC. Residues: CASSFRQGLRGYTF. The rearrangement uses TRBV5-6 and TRBJ1-2, with 8 bases matching TRBD1. This CDR3 spans 14 amino acids. CDR1 and CDR2 (germline): SGHDT, YYEEEE. The V segment lost 2 bases and the J segment 8 bases; nucleotides outside the gene matches: 8. The whole variable domain, filled in from reference TRBV5-6 and TRBJ1-2, reads DAGVTQSPTHLIKTRGQQVTLRCSPKSGHDTVSWYQQALGQGPQFIFQYYEEEERQRGNFPDRFSGHQFPNYSSELNVNALLLGDSALYLCASSFRQGLRGYTFGSGTRLTVV.

This clonotype was seen only a few times. V is TRBV24-1 and J is TRBJ2-6, with 8 bases aligning to TRBD1. Germline trimming cut 6 bases from V and 4 bases from J; bases unmatched to any gene: 7. This CDR3 has 16 amino acids. Germline V lookup: CDR1 KGHDR, CDR2 SFDVKD. CDR3 DNA: TGTGCCACCAGTACTACCAGGGGGCCAGGGGCCAACGTCCTGACTTTC. The encoded protein is CATSTTRGPGANVLTF.

The chain recombines TRBV5-1 with TRBJ1-1, with a possible D match to TRBD1 (6 bases). Germline-derived CDR1 and CDR2 are SGHRS and YFSETQ. Deletions cut 4 bases from V and 0 bases from J, with 13 bases between. This CDR3 is 15 amino acids long. The CDR3 DNA reads TGCGCCAGCAGCGAAGGGGGGGGGTTGAACACTGAAGCTTTCTTT. Its protein product is CASSEGGGLNTEAFF.

This clonotype was picked up many times. This sequence joins TRBV12-3 or TRBV12-4 and TRBJ2-5, with D unresolved. Trimming cost V 6 bases and J 5 bases, with 10 bases left between them. CDR3 length: 12 residues. CDR3 nucleotides: TGTGCCAGCAGCTTGTCGGAGGAGACCCAGTACTTC. Residues: CASSLSEETQYF.

This clonotype was recorded a few times. The CDR3 ends on some other residue instead of the conserved phenylalanine or tryptophan, so this is likely a read error. V gene TRBV4-1 combines with J gene TRBJ2-7, with unresolved D. The V gene lost 0 bases and the J gene lost 5 bases, with 14 bases spanning the gap. Germline V gene lookup returns CDR1 MGHRA and CDR2 YSYEKL. The CDR3 runs to 15 residues. The CDR3 nucleotides are TGCGCCAGCAGCCAAGATCGACCCGTCGTCCACGAGCAGTACTGC. Its translation: CASSQDRPVVHEQYC.

This clonotype showed up many times. V and J are TRBV6-1 and TRBJ2-7; maybe TRBD2 (6 bases). Germline V lookup: CDR1 MNHNS, CDR2 SASEGT. This CDR3 is built from 13 residues. V was pared by 3 bases and J by 4 bases, with 10 bases between. CDR3 region: CASSDPTRYEQYF. DNA of the CDR3: TGTGCCAGCAGTGACCCGACTAGATACGAGCAGTACTTC.

As for this clonotype: Being one base from a much bigger clone, this may be a read error. The chain couples TRBV9 to TRBJ1-1, with a possible D match to TRBD1 (6 bases). The CDR3 is 15 amino acids. Germline CDR1 is SGDLS and CDR2 is YYNGEE. CDR3 sequence (DNA): TGTGCCAGCAGCGTAGGAGGGAATTGGGACACTGAATCTTTCTTT. Protein product: CASSVGGNWDTESFF.

This clonotype was seen repeatedly, ten times or more. V gene TRBV19 combines with J gene TRBJ2-5; TRBD1 aligns across 7 bases. The CDR3 runs 14 residues. Losses at the gene ends were 1 base for V and 2 bases for J; bases not matched to a gene: 1. Germline V gives CDR1 LNHDA, CDR2 SQIVND (reference sequence). This chain's CDR3 is CASSIGGQQETQYF. For the CDR3, the DNA is TGTGCCAGTAGTATAGGGGGACAGCAAGAGACCCAGTACTTC.

This clonotype appeared a few times. The V call is TRBV4-1, the J call TRBJ1-2, with D possibly being TRBD1 (5 bases). Germline CDR1 is MGHRA and CDR2 is YSYEKL. CDR3 length: 15 amino acids. V lost 2 bases and J lost 2, with 12 bases in between. In DNA, the CDR3 is TGCGCCAGCAGCCAACGGTCCGGGACCAACTATGGCTACACCTTC. Translated, it gives CASSQRSGTNYGYTF.

In regard to this clonotype: A much more abundant neighbour one base away suggests this may be a read error. The chain joins TRBV28 to TRBJ1-2, with D possibly matching TRBD1 (6 bases). Germline assignment: CDR1 MDHEN and CDR2 SYDVKM. This CDR3 is 12 amino acids long. The V end was cut by 5 bases, the J end by 5 bases, with 9 bases between. Here the CDR3 DNA reads TGTGCCAGCAGTCAGGACAGATATGGCTACACCTTC. Translating gives CASSQDRYGYTF.